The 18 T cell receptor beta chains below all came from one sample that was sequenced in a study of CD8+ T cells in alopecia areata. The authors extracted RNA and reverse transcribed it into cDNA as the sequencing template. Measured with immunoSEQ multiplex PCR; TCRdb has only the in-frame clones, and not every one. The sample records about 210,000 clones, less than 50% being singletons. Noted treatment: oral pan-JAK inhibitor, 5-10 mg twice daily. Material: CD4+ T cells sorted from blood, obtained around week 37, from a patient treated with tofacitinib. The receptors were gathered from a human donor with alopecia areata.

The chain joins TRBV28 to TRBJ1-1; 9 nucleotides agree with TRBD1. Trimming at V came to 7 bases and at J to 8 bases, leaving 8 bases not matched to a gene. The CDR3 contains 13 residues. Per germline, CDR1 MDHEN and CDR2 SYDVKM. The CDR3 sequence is CASTTGGLMEAFF. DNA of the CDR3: TGTGCCAGCACTACAGGGGGCTTAATGGAAGCTTTCTTT.

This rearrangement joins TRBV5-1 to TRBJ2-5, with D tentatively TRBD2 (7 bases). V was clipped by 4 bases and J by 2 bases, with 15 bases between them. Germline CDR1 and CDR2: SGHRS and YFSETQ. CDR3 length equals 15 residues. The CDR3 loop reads CASSTQGGGQETQYF. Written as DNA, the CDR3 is TGCGCCAGCAGCACACAGGGAGGGGGTCAAGAGACCCAGTACTTC.

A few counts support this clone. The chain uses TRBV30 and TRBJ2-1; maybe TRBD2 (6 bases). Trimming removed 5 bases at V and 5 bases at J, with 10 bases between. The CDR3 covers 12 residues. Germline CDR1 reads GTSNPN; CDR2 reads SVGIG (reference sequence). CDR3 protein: CAWSTRNNEQFF. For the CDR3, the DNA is TGTGCCTGGTCGACTAGAAACAATGAGCAGTTCTTC.

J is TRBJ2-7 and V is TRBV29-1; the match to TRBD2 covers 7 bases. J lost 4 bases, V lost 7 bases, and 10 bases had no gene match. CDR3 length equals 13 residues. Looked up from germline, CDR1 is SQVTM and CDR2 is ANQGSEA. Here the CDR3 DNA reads TGCAGCGCCTCACGGGGGGAAGGTTACGAGCAGTACTTC. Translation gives CSASRGEGYEQYF.

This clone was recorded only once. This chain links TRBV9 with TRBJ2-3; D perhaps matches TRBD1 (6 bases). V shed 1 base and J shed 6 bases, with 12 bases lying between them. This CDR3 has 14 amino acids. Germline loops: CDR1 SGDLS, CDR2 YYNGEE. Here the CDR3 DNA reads TGTGCCAGCAGCGTACAGGGGTCGAGCGATACGCAGTATTTT. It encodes CASSVQGSSDTQYF. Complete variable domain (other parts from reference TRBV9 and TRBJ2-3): DSGVTQTPKHLITATGQRVTLRCSPRSGDLSVYWYQQSLDQGLQFLIQYYNGEERAKGNILERFSAQQFPDLHSELNLSSLELGDSALYFCASSVQGSSDTQYFGPGTRLTVL.

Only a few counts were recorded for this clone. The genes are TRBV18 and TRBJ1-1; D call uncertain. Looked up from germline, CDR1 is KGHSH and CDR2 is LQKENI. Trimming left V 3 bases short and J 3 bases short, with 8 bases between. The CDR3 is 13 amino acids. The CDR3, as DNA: TGTGCCAGCTCACCGATAAGGGACACTGAAGCTTTCTTT. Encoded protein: CASSPIRDTEAFF.

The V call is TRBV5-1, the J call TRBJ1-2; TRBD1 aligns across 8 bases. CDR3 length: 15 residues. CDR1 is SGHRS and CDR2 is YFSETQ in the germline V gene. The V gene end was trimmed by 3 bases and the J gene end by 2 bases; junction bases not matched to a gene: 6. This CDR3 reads CASSSRTGQNYGYTF. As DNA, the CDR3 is TGCGCCAGCAGCTCGCGGACAGGGCAGAACTATGGCTACACCTTC.

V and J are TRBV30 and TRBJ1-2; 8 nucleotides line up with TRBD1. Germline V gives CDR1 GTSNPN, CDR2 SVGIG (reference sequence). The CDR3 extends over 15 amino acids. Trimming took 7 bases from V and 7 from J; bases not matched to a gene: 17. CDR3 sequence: CAYQTPRGLKGGYTF. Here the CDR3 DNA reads TGTGCCTACCAGACCCCCAGGGGGCTTAAGGGTGGCTACACCTTC.

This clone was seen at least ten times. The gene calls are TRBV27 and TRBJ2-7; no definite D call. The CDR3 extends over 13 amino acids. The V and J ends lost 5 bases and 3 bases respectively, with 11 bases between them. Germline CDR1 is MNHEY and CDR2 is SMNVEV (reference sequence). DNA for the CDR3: TGTGCCAGCAGTACACTCGGGCTCTACGAGCAGTACTTC. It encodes CASSTLGLYEQYF.

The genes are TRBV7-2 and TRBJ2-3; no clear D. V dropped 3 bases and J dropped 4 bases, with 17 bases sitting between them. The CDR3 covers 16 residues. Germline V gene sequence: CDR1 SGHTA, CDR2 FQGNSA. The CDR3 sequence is CASSFLPASLPDTQYF. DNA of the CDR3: TGTGCCAGCAGCTTCCTGCCGGCTAGTCTTCCAGATACGCAGTATTTT.

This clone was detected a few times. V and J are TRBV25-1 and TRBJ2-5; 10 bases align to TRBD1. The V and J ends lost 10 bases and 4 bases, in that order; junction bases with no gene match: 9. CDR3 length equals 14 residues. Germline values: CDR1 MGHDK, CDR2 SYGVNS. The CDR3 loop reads CAMSATGGSETQYF. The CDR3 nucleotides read TGTGCCATGTCCGCGACAGGGGGCTCAGAGACCCAGTACTTC. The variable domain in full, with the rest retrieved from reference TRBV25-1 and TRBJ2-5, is EADIYQTPRYLVIGTGKKITLECSQTMGHDKMYWYQQDPGMELHLIHYSYGVNSTEKGDLSSESTVSRIRTEHFPLTLESARPSHTSQYLCAMSATGGSETQYFGPGTRLLVL.

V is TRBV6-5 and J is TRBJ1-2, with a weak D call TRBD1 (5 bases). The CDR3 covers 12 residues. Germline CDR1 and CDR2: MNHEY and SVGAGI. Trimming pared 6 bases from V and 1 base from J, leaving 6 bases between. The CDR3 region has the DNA TGTGCCAGCAGCAGGGTTAACTATGGCTACACCTTC. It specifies CASSRVNYGYTF.

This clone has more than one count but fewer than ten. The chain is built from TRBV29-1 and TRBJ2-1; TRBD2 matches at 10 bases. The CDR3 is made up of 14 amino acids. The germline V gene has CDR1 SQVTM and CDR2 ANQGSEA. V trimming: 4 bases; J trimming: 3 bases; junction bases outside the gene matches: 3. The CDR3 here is CSVGRTSGYNEQFF. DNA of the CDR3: TGCAGCGTTGGGAGGACTAGCGGCTACAATGAGCAGTTCTTC.

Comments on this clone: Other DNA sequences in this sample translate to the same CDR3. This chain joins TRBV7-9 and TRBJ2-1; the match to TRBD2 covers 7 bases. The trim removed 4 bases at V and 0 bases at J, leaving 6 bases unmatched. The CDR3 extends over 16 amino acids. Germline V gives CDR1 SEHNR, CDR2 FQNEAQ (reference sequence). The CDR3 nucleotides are TGTGCCAGCAGCTCCCCACTAGCGTCCTCCTACAATGAGCAGTTCTTC. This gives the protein CASSSPLASSYNEQFF.

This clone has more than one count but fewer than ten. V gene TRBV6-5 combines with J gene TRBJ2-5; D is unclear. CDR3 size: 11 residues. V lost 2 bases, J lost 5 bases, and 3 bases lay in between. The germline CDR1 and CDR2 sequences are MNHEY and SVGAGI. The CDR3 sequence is CASSYGETQYF. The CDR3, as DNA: TGTGCCAGCAGTTACGGGGAGACCCAGTACTTC.

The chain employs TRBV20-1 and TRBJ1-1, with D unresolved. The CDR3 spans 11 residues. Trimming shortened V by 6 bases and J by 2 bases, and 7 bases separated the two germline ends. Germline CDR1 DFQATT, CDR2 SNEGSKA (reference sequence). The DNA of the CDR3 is TGCAGTGCGGTTAAAAACACTGAAGCTTTCTTT. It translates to CSAVKNTEAFF.

The DNA of the CDR3 is TGTGCCAGCTCACCCAGGGAAACCACTGAAGCTTTCTTT. It is translated as CASSPRETTEAFF. The chain has TRBV18 and TRBJ1-1, with TRBD1 as a possible D gene (5 bases). Germline V gives CDR1 KGHSH, CDR2 LQKENI. Trimming stripped 3 bases from V and 4 bases from J, with 9 bases between. The CDR3 is 13 residues long.

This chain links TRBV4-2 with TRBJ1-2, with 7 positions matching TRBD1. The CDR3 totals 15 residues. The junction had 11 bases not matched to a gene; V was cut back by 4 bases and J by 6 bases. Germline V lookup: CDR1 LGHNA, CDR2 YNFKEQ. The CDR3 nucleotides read TGTGCCAGCAGCCTGAAAAGACAGGGAAGACATGGCTACACCTTC. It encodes CASSLKRQGRHGYTF.